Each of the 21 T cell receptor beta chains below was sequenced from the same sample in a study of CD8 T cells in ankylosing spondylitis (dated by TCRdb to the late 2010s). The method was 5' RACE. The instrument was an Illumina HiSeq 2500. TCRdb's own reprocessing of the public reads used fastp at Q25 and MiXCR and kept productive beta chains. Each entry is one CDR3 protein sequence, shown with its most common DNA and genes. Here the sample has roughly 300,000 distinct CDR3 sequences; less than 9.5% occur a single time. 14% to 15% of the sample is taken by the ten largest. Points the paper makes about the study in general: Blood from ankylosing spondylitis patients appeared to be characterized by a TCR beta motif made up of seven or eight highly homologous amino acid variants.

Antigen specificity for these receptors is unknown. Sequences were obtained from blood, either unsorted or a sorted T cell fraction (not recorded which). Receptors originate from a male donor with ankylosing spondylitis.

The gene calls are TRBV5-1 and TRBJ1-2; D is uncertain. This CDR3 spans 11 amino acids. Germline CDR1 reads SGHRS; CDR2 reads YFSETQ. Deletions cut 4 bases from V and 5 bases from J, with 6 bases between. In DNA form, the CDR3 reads TGCGCCAGCAGCCTACGATATGGCTACACCTTC. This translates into CASSLRYGYTF.

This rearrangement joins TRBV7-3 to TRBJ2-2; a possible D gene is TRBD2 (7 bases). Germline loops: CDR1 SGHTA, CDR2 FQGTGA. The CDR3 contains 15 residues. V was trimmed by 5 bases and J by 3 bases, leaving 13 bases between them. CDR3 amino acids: CASSSRGADTGELFF. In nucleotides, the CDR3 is TGTGCCAGCAGCAGCCGGGGGGCTGACACCGGGGAGCTGTTTTTT. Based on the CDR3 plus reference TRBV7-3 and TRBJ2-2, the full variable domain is GAGVSQTPSNKVTEKGKYVELRCDPISGHTALYWYRQSLGQGPEFLIYFQGTGAADDSGLPNDRFFAVRPEGSVSTLKIQRTERGDSAVYLCASSSRGADTGELFFGEGSRLTVL.

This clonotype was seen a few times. CDR3 coding DNA: TGTGCCACCAGACAGGGGGCTGGCGAGCAGTACTTC. This translates into CATRQGAGEQYF. J is TRBJ2-7 and V is TRBV2; 10 bases align to TRBD1. The CDR3 covers 12 residues. With V trimmed by 10 bases and J by 6 bases, 6 bases remained unmatched. Germline V gene lookup returns CDR1 SNHLY and CDR2 FYNNEI.

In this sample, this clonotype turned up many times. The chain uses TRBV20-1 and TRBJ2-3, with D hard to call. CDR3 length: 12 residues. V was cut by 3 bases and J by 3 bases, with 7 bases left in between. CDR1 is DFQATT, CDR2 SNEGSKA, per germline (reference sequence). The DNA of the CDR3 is TGCAGTGCTAGCGGCCTTACAGATACGCAGTATTTT. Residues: CSASGLTDTQYF.

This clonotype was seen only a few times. This CDR3 reads CASSGGLAGGPRFGVEQFF. DNA for the CDR3: TGCGCCAGCAGCGGAGGACTAGCGGGAGGGCCCAGGTTCGGGGTTGAGCAGTTCTTC. The genes are TRBV5-1 and TRBJ2-1; 15 bases match TRBD2. V shed 4 bases and J 9 bases; nucleotides not matched to a gene: 17. Germline loops: CDR1 SGHRS, CDR2 YFSETQ. This CDR3 comprises 19 residues.

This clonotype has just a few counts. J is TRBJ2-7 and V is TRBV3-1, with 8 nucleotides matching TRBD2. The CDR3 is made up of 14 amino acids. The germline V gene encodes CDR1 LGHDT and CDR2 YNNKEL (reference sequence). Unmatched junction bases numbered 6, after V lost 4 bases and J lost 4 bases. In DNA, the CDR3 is TGTGCCAGCAGCCGCGGGACTAGGGAGTACGAGCAGTACTTC. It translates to CASSRGTREYEQYF.

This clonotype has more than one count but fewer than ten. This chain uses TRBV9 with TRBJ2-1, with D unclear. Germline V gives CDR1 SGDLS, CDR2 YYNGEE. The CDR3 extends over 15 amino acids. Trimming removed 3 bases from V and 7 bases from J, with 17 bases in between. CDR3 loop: CASSAPTRQWNEQFF. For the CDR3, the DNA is TGTGCCAGCAGCGCACCGACCCGTCAGTGGAATGAGCAGTTCTTC.

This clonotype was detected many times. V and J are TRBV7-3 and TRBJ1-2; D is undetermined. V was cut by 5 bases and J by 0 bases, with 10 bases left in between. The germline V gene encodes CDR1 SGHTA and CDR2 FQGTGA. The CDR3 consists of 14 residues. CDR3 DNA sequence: TGTGCCAGCAGCCCCGGACCCGCTAACTATGGCTACACCTTC. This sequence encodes CASSPGPANYGYTF.

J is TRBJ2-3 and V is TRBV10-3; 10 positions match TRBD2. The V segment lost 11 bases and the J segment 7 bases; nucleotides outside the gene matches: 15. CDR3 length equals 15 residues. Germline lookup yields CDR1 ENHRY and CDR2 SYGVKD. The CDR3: CALREASGGANTQYF. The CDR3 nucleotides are TGTGCCCTCCGGGAGGCTAGCGGGGGTGCTAATACGCAGTATTTT.

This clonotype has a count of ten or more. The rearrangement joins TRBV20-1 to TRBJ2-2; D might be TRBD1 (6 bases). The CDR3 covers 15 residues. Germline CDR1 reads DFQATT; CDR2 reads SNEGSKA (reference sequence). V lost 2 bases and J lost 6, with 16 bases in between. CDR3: CSARSLAGVSGELFF. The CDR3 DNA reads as TGCAGTGCTAGATCCCTAGCAGGGGTGTCCGGGGAGCTGTTTTTT.

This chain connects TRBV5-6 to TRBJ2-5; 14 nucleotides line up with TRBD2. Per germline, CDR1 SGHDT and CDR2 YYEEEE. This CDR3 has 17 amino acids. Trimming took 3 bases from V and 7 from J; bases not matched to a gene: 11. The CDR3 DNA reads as TGTGCCAGCAGCTGGGGATTGCGGACTAGCGGGAGGTTGACCCAGTACTTC. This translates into CASSWGLRTSGRLTQYF.

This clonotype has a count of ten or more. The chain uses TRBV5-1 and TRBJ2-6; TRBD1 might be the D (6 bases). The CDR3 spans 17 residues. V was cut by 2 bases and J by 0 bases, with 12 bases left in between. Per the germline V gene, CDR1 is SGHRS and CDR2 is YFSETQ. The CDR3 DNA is TGCGCCAGCAGCTTACAGGGCACCCTCTCTGGGGCCAACGTCCTGACTTTC. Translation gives CASSLQGTLSGANVLTF.

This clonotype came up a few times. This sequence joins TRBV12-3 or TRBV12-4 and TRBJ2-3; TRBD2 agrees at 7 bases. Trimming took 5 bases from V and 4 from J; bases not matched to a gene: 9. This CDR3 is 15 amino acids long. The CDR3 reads CASSARGGRADTQYF. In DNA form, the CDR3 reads TGTGCCAGCAGTGCCCGGGGAGGGCGCGCAGATACGCAGTATTTT.

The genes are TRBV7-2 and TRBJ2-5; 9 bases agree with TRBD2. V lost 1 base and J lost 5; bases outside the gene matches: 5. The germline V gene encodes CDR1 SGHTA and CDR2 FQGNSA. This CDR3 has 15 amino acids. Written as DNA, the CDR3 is TGTGCCAGCAGCTTAGAGGGCGGGAGGGGCGAGACCCAGTACTTC. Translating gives CASSLEGGRGETQYF.

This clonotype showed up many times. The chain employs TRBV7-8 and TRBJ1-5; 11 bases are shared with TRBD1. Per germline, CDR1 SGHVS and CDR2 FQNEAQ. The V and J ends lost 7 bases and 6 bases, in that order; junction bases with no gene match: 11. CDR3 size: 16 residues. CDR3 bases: TGTGCCAGCACCGCCTCGGGACAGGGGGAAGGTCAGCCCCAGCATTTT. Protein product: CASTASGQGEGQPQHF.

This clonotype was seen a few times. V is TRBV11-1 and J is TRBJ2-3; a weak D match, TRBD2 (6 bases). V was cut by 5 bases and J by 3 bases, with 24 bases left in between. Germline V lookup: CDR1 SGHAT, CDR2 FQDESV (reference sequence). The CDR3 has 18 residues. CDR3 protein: CASSQNKTAGPKTDTQYF. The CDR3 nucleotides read TGTGCCAGCAGCCAAAATAAAACGGCGGGGCCGAAGACAGATACGCAGTATTTT.

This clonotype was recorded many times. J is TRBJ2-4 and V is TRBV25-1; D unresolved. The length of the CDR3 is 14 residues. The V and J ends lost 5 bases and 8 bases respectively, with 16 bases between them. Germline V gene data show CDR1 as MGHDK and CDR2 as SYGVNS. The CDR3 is CASSSGQRTDIQYF. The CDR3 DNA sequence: TGTGCCAGCAGTTCGGGTCAAAGAACGGACATTCAGTACTTC.

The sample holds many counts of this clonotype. CDR3 nucleotides: TGTGCCAGCAGTTTAGGGCAGGAAAGGAGCTACACCTTC. Residues: CASSLGQERSYTF. The chain joins TRBV12-3 or TRBV12-4 to TRBJ1-2; no definite D call. The V and J ends lost 1 base and 9 bases respectively, with 12 bases between them. This CDR3 has 13 residues.

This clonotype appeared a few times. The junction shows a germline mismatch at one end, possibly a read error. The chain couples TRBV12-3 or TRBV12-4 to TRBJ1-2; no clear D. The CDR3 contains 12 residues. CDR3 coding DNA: TGTGCCAGCGGTTTTTGGGACTATGGCTACACCTTC. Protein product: CASGFWDYGYTF.

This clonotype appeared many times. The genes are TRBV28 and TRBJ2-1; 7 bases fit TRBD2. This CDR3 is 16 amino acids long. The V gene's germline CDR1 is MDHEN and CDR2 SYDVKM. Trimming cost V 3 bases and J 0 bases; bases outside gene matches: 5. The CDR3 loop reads CASSLGGVNSYNEQFF. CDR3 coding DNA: TGTGCCAGCAGTTTGGGGGGGGTAAACTCCTACAATGAGCAGTTCTTC.

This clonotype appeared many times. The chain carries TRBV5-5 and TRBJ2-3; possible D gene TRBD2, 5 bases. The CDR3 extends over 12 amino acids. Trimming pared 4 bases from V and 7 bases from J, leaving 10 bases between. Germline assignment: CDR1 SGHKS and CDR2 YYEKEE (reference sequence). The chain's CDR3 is CASSVGGNTQYF. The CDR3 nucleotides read TGTGCCAGCAGCGTAGGAGGTAATACGCAGTATTTT. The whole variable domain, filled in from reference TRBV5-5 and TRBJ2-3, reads DAGVTQSPTHLIKTRGQQVTLRCSPISGHKSVSWYQQVLGQGPQFIFQYYEKEERGRGNFPDRFSARQFPNYSSELNVNALLLGDSALYLCASSVGGNTQYFGPGTRLTVL.